This T cell receptor (beta chain) was recovered during a study of graft-versus-host responses after intestinal transplantation. Study overall: Multivisceral, liver-intestinal, or isolated intestinal transplants were given to recipients.

Broader study findings: Marrow from the recipient contained GvH clones, some of which had appeared first in ileum or blood.

Measured with immunoSEQ multiplex PCR; TCRdb has only the in-frame clones, and not every one. The repertoire consists of under 50,000 clones, with approximately 93% occurring once and the leading ten covering 3.6%. Per germline, CDR1 SGHAT and CDR2 FQNNGV. Trimming took off 5 bases at V and 9 bases at J, with 23 bases between the two ends. The CDR3 is made up of 17 amino acids. Turning to this clone: Its antigen is not known.

This sequence joins TRBV11-2 and TRBJ1-6, with a possible D match to TRBD1 (6 bases). The material sequenced was PBMCs, taken 700 to 850 days after intestinal transplantation. This receptor was obtained from a human patient who received an intestinal transplant, so some T cells may come from the graft donor. In DNA, the CDR3 is TGTGCCAGCAGCATCAGTGGGGGGGCAGGCCTGGGTTCACCCCTCCACTTT. Its protein product is CASSISGGAGLGSPLHF.